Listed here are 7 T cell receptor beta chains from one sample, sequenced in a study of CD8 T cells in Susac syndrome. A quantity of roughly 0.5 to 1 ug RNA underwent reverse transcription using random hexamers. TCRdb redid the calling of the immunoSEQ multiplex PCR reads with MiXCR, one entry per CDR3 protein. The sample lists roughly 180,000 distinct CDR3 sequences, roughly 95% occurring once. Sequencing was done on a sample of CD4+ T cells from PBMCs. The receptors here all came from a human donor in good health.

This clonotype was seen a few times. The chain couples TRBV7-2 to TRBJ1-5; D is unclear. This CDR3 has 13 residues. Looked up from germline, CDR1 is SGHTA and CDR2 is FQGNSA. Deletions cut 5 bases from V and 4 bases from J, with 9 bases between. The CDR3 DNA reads TGTGCCAGCAGCCCCCAGGATAATCAGCCCCAGCATTTT. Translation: CASSPQDNQPQHF.

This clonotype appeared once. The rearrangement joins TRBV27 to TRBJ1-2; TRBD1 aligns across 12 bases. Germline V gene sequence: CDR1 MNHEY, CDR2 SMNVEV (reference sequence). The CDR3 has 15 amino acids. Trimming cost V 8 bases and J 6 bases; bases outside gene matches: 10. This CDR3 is CASGTPGQGAHGYTF. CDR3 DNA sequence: TGTGCCAGCGGCACCCCGGGACAGGGGGCTCATGGCTACACCTTC.

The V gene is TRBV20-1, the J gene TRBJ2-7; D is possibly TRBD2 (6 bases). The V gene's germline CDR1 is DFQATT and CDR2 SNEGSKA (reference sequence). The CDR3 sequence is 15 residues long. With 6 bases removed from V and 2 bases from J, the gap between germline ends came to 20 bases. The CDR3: CSAPEGTAKPYEQYF. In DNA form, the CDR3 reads TGCAGTGCCCCCGAAGGGACTGCGAAACCCTACGAGCAGTACTTC.

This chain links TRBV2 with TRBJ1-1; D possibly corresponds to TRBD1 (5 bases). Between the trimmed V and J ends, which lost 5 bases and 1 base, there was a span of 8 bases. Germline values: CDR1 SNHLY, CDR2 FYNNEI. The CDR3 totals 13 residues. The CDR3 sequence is CASSQTGNTEAFF. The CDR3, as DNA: TGTGCCAGCAGTCAAACAGGGAACACTGAAGCTTTCTTT.

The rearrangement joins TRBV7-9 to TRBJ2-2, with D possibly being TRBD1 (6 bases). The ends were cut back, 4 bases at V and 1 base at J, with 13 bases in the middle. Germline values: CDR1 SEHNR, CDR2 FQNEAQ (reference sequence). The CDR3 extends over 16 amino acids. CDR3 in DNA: TGTGCCAGCAGCTGGCAGCGGACAGTGAACACCGGGGAGCTGTTTTTT. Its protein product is CASSWQRTVNTGELFF.

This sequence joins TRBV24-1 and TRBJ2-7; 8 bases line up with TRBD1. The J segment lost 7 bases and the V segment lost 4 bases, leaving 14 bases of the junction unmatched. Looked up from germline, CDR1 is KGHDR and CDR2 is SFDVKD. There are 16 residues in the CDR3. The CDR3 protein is CATSDFGGTGAREQYF. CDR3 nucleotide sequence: TGTGCCACCAGTGACTTCGGCGGGACAGGAGCGAGGGAGCAGTACTTC.

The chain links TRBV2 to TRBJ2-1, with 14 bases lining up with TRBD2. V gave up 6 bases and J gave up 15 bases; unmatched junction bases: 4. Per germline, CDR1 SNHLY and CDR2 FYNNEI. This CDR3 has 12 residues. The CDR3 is CASSGLAGGPFF. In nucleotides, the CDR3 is TGTGCCAGCAGCGGACTAGCGGGAGGCCCGTTCTTC.